The present TCR beta chain was sequenced within a study of cytomegalovirus exposure and HLA in healthy donors. Germline CDR1 is SGHNT and CDR2 is YYREEE (reference sequence). The CDR3 sequence is 15 residues long. The J segment lost 4 bases and the V segment lost 6 bases, leaving 11 bases of the junction unmatched. The PCR was carried out with 60 Vbeta primers and 13 Jbeta primers. Produced via immunoSEQ multiplex PCR; TCRdb's table is partial and in-frame only. Of 150,000 to 200,000 clones in the sample, 70% to 90% were seen once. This TCR was sampled from a man aged 18-30 years in good health and CMV-seropositive. J is TRBJ2-5 and V is TRBV5-4; TRBD2 matches at 8 bases. Specimen: PBMCs. Here the CDR3 DNA reads TGTGCCAGCAAAAGGGCGGGGGGTGAGTTAGAGACCCAGTACTTC. It codes for CASKRAGGELETQYF.